A selection of T cell receptor beta chains follows, all from one sample in a study of T cell repertoires in cytomegalovirus infection. Each CDR3 protein is one row after TCRdb ran MiXCR on the reads. The data contain about 130,000 distinct CDR3 sequences, over 30% of them singletons. Which antigens these TCRs recognize remains unknown. The source material was CD8+ T cells from cultured PBMCs, sampled from culture after CMV antigen stimulation. These receptors all come from a human donor in good health (CMV status not recorded). Some clones in this sample may be carry-over from other donors' samples. The CDR3 runs from the conserved cysteine through the conserved F or W. Each record gives: J gene, D gene, clone size, CDR3 length, V gene, CDR3 protein, CDR3 DNA. The D gene is left open where the match is weak. Expanded clones are given a class, and other clones once, few, many or no size at all.

J: TRBJ2-7
D: TRBD1
size: few
length: 14
V: TRBV6-5
CDR3: CASSYSQGSYEQYF
DNA: TGTGCCAGCAGTTACTCACAGGGGTCCTACGAGCAGTACTTC

J: TRBJ2-1
D: TRBD2
size: few
length: 16
V: TRBV12-3/TRBV12-4
CDR3: CASSFSLAGKYNEQFF
DNA: TGTGCCAGCAGTTTTAGCCTAGCGGGGAAATACAATGAGCAGTTCTTC

J: TRBJ2-2
D: TRBD1
size: -
length: 15
V: TRBV6-2/TRBV6-3
CDR3: CASSFDRGRTGELFF
DNA: TGTGCCAGCAGTTTCGACAGGGGGCGAACCGGGGAGCTGTTTTTT

J: TRBJ2-3
D: -
size: many
length: 13
V: TRBV12-3/TRBV12-4
CDR3: CASSFVGTDTQYF
DNA: TGTGCCAGCAGTTTTGTTGGGACAGATACGCAGTATTTT

J: TRBJ1-1
D: TRBD1
size: -
length: 16
V: TRBV4-1
CDR3: CASSHEVTGVYTEAFF
DNA: TGCGCCAGCAGCCATGAAGTTACAGGGGTTTACACTGAAGCTTTCTTT

J: TRBJ2-3
D: -
size: -
length: 16
V: TRBV2
CDR3: CASSEFRHGSSDTQYF
DNA: TGTGCCAGCAGTGAGTTCAGGCATGGATCCTCAGATACGCAGTATTTT

J: TRBJ1-2
D: -
size: few
length: 16
V: TRBV19
CDR3: CASDSGTSTAVDGYTF
DNA: TGTGCCAGCGACTCCGGGACTTCTACGGCGGTAGATGGCTACACCTTC

J: TRBJ2-3
D: TRBD2
size: -
length: 16
V: TRBV20-1
CDR3: CSASSRIAGATETQYF
DNA: TGCAGTGCTTCATCCCGTATAGCGGGGGCCACCGAGACGCAGTATTTT

J: TRBJ2-1
D: TRBD1
size: -
length: 15
V: TRBV11-1
CDR3: CASSLLTGGYNEQFF
DNA: TGTGCCAGCAGCTTATTGACAGGGGGCTACAATGAGCAGTTCTTC

J: TRBJ2-2
D: TRBD2
size: many
length: 14
V: TRBV2
CDR3: CASRGLASTGELFF
DNA: TGTGCCAGCAGGGGACTAGCGAGCACCGGGGAGCTGTTTTTT

J: TRBJ2-4
D: -
size: many
length: 11
V: TRBV11-2
CDR3: CASSSAGRKYF
DNA: TGTGCCAGCAGCTCCGCAGGGAGGAAGTACTTC

J: TRBJ1-1
D: -
size: -
length: 15
V: TRBV5-6
CDR3: CASSLVEEWNTEAFF
DNA: TGTGCCAGCAGCTTGGTCGAGGAATGGAACACTGAAGCTTTCTTT

J: TRBJ1-6
D: TRBD1
size: many
length: 15
V: TRBV5-1
CDR3: CASSFKTGDGSPLHF
DNA: TGCGCCAGCAGCTTTAAGACAGGGGATGGTTCACCCCTCCACTTT

J: TRBJ2-7
D: -
size: once
length: 15
V: TRBV2
CDR3: CATLPTGTPPYEQYF
DNA: TGTGCCACTTTACCCACGGGGACACCACCCTACGAGCAGTACTTC

J: TRBJ1-1
D: -
size: many
length: 16
V: TRBV7-2
CDR3: CASSLTWGGLNTEAFF
DNA: TGTGCCAGCAGCTTAACCTGGGGGGGCCTGAACACTGAAGCTTTCTTT

J: TRBJ2-1
D: -
size: -
length: 13
V: TRBV7-9
CDR3: CASRPPRDNEQFF
DNA: TGTGCCAGCCGCCCCCCCAGAGACAATGAGCAGTTCTTC